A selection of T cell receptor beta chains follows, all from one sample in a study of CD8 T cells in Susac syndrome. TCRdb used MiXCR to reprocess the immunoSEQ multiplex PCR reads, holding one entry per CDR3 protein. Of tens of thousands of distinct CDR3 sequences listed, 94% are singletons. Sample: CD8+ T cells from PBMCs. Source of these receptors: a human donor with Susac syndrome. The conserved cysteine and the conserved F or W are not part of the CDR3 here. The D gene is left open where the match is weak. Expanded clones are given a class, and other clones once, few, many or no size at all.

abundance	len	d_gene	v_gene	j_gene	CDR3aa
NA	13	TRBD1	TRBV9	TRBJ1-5	ASSETGDPNQPQH
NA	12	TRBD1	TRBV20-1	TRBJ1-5	SARDRQGEQPQH
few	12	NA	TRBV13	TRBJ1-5	ASSLGGGRQPQH
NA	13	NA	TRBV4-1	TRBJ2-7	ASSPIRDGSYEQY
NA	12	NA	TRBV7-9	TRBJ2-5	ASSLGQGQETQY
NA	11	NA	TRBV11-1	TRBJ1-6	ASSPQANSPLH
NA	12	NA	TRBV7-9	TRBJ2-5	ASTTDRNQETQY
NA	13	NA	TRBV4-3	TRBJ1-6	ASSQDSQGNSPLH
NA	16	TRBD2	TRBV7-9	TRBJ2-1	ASRTPTSGTSSYNEQF
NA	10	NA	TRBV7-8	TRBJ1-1	ASSYFNTEAF
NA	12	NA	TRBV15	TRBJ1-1	ATSRDQGWTEAF
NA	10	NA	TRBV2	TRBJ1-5	ASGGYNQPQH
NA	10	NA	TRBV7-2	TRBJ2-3	ASSHLVDTQY
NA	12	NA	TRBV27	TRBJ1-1	ASSLAGLGTEAF
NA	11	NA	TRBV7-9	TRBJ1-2	ASSPRVKDGYT
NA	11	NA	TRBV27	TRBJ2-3	ASSGRRGDTQY
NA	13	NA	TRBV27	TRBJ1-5	ASSLSRRGNQPQH
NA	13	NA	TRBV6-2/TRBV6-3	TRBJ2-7	ASSYSALAVYEQY
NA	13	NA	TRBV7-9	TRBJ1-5	ASSSTGGGNQPQH
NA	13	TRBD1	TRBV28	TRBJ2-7	ASSPSDRGLYEQY
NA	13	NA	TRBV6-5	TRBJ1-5	ASSYQGMLDQPQH
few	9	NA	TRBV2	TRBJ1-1	ASSSNTEAF
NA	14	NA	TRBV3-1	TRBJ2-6	ASSQRQVSGANVLT
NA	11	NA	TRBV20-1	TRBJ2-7	SAERGRGYEQY
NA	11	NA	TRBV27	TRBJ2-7	ASSPQLSYEQY
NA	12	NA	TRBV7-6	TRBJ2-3	ASSLLGGTDTQY
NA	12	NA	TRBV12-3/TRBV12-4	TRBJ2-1	ASSFLGRANEQF
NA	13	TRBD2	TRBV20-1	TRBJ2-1	SGASGGLSLIEQF
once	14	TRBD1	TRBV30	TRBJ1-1	AWSVRPRQGASEAF
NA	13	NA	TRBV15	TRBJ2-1	ATSPGGSSYNEQF
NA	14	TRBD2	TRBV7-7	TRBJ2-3	ASSSGTSGGTDTQY
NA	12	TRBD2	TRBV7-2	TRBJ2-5	ASRVAGGQETQY
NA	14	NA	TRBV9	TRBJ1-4	ASSALGGPAGEKLF
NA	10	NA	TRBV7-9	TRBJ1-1	ASSERYTEAF
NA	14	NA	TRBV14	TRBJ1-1	ASSQRDGLGGTEAF
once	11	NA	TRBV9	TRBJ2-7	ASSVGSTYEQY
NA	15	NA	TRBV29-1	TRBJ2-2	SVEVGRPGFYTGELF
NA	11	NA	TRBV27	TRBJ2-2	ASSLTSTGELF
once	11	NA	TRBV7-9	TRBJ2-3	ASRAAPTDTQY
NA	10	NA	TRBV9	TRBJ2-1	ASAGIGDEQF
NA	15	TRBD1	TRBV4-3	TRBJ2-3	ASSQDKGGDGTDTQY
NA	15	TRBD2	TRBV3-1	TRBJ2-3	ASSQERSSGGVRTQY
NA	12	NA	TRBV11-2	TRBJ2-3	AGEGQDLTDTQY
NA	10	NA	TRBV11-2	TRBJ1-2	ASSFLVTGYT
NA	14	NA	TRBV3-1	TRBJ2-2	ASSQEESGITGELF
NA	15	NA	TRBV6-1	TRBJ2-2	ASSPPNFLERTGELF
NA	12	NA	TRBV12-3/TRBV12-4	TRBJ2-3	ASSLSLSTDTQY